The present T cell receptor beta chain was sequenced within a study of blood T cell repertoires in COVID-19. Study details: T cells, B-cell-depleted T cells, or PBMCs provided the cDNA or gDNA that served as material.

The CDR3 has 15 residues. Germline trimming cut 1 base from V and 3 bases from J; bases unmatched to any gene: 0. Germline lookup yields CDR1 SGHNT and CDR2 YENEEA. Source study methods: Scientists estimated how many nucleated cells there were by amplifying reference gene primers. The protocol was immunoSEQ multiplex PCR, while the TCRdb copy is restricted to in-frame clones and leaves out a portion. V and J calls and clone size follow that table, whereas D and trimming were derived from the DNA. The sample records approximately 60,000 clones, approximately 93% being singletons. V usage is TRBV11-3 and J usage is TRBJ2-1; 10 bases map to TRBD2. The source of this sequence is an older man with active COVID-19. Sequenced: peripheral blood. CDR3 in DNA: TGTGCCAGCAGCTTAGGGACTAGCGGCTACAATGAGCAGTTCTTC. Translated: CASSLGTSGYNEQFF. Drawing the rest from reference TRBV11-3 and TRBJ2-1, the complete variable domain is EAGVVQSPRYKIIEKKQPVAFWCNPISGHNTLYWYLQNLGQGPELLIRYENEEAVDDSQLPKDRFSAERLKGVDSTLKIQPAELGDSAVYLCASSLGTSGYNEQFFGPGTRLTVL.